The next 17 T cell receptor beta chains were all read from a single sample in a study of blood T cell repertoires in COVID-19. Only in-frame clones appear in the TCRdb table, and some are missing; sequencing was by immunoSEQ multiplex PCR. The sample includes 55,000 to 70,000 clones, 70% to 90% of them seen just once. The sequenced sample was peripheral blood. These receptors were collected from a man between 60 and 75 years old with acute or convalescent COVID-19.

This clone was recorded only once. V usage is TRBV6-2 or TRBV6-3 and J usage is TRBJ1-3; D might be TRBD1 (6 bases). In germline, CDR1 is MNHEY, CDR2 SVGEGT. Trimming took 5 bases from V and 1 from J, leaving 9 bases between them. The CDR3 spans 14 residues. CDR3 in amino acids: CASSTQGSGNTIYF. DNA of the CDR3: TGTGCCAGCAGTACCCAGGGGTCTGGAAACACCATATATTTT.

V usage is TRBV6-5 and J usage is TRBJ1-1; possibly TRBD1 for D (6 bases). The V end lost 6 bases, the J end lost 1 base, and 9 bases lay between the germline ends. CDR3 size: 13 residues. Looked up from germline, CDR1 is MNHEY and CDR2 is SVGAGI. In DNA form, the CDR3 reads TGTGCCAGCAGGCCCAGGGGGAACACTGAAGCTTTCTTT. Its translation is CASRPRGNTEAFF.

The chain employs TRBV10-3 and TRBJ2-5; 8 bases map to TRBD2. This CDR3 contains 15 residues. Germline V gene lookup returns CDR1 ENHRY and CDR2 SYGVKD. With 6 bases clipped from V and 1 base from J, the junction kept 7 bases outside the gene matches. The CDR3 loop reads CAISAGTSVQETQYF. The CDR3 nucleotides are TGTGCCATCAGCGCCGGGACTAGTGTCCAAGAGACCCAGTACTTC.

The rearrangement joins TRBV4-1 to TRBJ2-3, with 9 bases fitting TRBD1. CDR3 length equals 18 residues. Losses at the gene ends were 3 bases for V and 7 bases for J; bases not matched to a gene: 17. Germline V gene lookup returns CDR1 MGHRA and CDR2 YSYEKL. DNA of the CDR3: TGCGCCAGCAGCCATCCCCCAGGCTTCGGGACAGGGTTGAATACGCAGTATTTT. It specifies CASSHPPGFGTGLNTQYF.

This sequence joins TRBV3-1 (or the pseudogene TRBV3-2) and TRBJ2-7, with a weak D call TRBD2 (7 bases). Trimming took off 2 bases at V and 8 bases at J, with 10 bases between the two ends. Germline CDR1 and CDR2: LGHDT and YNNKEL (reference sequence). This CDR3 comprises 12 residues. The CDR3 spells CASSQPGGKQYF. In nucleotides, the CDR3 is TGTGCCAGCAGCCAACCGGGGGGCAAGCAGTACTTC.

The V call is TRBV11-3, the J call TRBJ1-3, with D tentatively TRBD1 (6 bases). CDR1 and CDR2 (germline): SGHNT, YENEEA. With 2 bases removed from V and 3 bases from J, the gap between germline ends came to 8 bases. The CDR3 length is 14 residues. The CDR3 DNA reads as TGTGCCAGCAGCTTATCAGGGGTTGGAAACACCATATATTTT. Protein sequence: CASSLSGVGNTIYF.

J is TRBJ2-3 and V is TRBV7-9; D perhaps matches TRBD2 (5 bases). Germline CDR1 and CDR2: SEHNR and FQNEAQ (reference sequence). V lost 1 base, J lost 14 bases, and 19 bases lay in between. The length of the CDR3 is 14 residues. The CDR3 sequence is CASSLEGGLRIRYF. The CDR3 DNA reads TGTGCCAGCAGCTTAGAAGGAGGACTCCGAATCCGGTATTTT.

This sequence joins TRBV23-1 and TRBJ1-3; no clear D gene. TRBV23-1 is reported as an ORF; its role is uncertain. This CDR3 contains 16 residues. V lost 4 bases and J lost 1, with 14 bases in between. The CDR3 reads CASSRYEVVSGNTIYF. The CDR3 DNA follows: TGCGCCAGCAGTCGTTATGAGGTGGTTTCTGGAAACACCATATATTTT.

The CDR3 is CASSLSRYEQYF. Written as DNA, the CDR3 is TGTGCCAGCAGCCTATCGAGGTACGAGCAGTACTTC. The rearrangement joins TRBV28 to TRBJ2-7; no definite D call. CDR1 and CDR2 from the germline V gene are MDHEN and SYDVKM. Trimming pared 6 bases from V and 4 bases from J, leaving 10 bases between. This CDR3 has 12 amino acids.

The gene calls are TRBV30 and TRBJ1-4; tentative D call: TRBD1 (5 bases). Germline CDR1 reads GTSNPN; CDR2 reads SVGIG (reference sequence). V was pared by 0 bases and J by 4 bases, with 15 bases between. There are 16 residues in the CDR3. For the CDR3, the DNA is TGTGCCTGGAGTGTACGGTGGGGCAGCCTTAATGAAAAACTGTTTTTT. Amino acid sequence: CAWSVRWGSLNEKLFF.

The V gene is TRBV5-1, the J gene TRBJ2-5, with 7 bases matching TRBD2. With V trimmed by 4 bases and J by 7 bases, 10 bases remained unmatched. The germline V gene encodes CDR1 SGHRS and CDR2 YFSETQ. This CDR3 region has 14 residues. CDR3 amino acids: CASSPGLDLRTQYF. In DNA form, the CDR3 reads TGCGCCAGCAGCCCAGGACTAGATTTACGGACCCAGTACTTC.

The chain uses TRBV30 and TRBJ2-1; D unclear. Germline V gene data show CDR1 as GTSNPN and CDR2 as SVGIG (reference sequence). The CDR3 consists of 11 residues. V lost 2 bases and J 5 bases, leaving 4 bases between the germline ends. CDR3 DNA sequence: TGTGCCTGGAGTTTCAACAATGAGCAGTTCTTC. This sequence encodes CAWSFNNEQFF.

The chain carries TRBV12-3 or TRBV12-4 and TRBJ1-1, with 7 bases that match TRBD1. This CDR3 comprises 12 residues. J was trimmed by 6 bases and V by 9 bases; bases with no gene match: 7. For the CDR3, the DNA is TGTGCCAGTCATGACAGGGAGGCTGAAGCTTTCTTT. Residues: CASHDREAEAFF.

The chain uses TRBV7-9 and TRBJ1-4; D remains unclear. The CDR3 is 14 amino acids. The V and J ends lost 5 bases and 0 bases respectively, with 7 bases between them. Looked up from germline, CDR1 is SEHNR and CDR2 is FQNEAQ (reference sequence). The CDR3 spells CASSGQATNEKLFF. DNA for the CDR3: TGTGCCAGCAGCGGGCAGGCAACTAATGAAAAACTGTTTTTT. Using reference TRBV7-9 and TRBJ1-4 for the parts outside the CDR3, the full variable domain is DTGVSQNPRHKITKRGQNVTFRCDPISEHNRLYWYRQTLGQGPEFLTYFQNEAQLEKSRLLSDRFSAERPKGSFSTLEIQRTEQGDSAMYLCASSGQATNEKLFFGSGTQLSVL.

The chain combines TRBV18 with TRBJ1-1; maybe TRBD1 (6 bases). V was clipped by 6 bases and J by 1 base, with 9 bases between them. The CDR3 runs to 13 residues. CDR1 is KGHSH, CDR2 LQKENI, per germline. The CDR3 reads CASSKQGNTEAFF. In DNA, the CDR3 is TGTGCCAGCTCCAAACAGGGGAACACTGAAGCTTTCTTT.

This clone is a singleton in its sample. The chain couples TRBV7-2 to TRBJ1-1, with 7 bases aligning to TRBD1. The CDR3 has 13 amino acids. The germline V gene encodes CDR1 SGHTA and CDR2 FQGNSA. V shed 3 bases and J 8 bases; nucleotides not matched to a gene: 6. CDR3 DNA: TGTGCCAGCAGCTTGGGCACAGGGGCGGAAGCTTTCTTT. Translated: CASSLGTGAEAFF.

The CDR3 DNA reads as TGTGCCAGCAGCTCCGGGACAGGGAGAGGGCCCCTCCACTTT. It translates to CASSSGTGRGPLHF. This rearrangement joins TRBV9 to TRBJ1-6, with 9 bases lining up with TRBD1. This CDR3 is built from 14 residues. From germline, CDR1 is SGDLS and CDR2 YYNGEE. J gave up 13 bases and V 4 bases, and 9 bases lay outside the gene matches.